Each of the 16 T cell receptor beta chains below was sequenced from the same sample in a study of T cell responses to AZD1222 COVID-19 vaccine. Here immunoSEQ multiplex PCR was the method, and the copy in TCRdb shows in-frame clones only, minus some. The table has around 180,000 clones, 90% seen once. Sequenced material: peripheral blood, taken on day 0 of AZD1222 vaccination. The receptors come from an adult in good health.

Ten or more counts support this clone. The chain joins TRBV4-1 to TRBJ2-2, with TRBD2 identical over 9 bases. The V gene's germline CDR1 is MGHRA and CDR2 YSYEKL. The CDR3 is 19 residues long. J was trimmed by 3 bases and V by 0 bases; bases with no gene match: 11. In DNA, the CDR3 is TGCGCCAGCAGCCAAGAGGGTAGCGGGGGCTTCTCTGACACCGGGGAGCTGTTTTTT. It encodes CASSQEGSGGFSDTGELFF.

This rearrangement joins TRBV5-1 to TRBJ1-1; 9 nucleotides align to TRBD1. Germline V gene data show CDR1 as SGHRS and CDR2 as YFSETQ. CDR3 length: 16 residues. V shed 0 bases and J 4 bases; nucleotides not matched to a gene: 7. This chain's CDR3 is CASSLGERTGVTEAFF. The CDR3 DNA sequence: TGCGCCAGCAGCTTGGGGGAGAGGACAGGGGTCACTGAAGCTTTCTTT.

The chain couples TRBV19 to TRBJ2-2; D unclear. Germline assignment: CDR1 LNHDA and CDR2 SQIVND (reference sequence). This CDR3 region has 15 residues. Trimming removed 5 bases from V and 2 bases from J, with 12 bases in between. The CDR3 protein is CASSSRGENTGELFF. The CDR3, as DNA: TGTGCCAGTAGTTCCCGTGGAGAAAACACCGGGGAGCTGTTTTTT.

The chain employs TRBV3-1 (or the pseudogene TRBV3-2) and TRBJ2-5; 10 bases align to TRBD2. The V gene end was trimmed by 9 bases and the J gene end by 2 bases; junction bases not matched to a gene: 6. CDR1 LGHDT and CDR2 YNNKEL come from the germline V gene (reference sequence). This CDR3 has 14 amino acids. CDR3: CASTGTSVQETQYF. CDR3 nucleotide sequence: TGTGCCAGTACCGGGACTAGCGTGCAAGAGACCCAGTACTTC.

The rearrangement joins TRBV5-4 to TRBJ2-5; TRBD1 might be the D (6 bases). The CDR3 has 16 amino acids. V was clipped by 4 bases and J by 9 bases, with 25 bases between them. In germline, CDR1 is SGHNT, CDR2 YYREEE (reference sequence). The CDR3 sequence is CASSPPRVEGAGAQYF. CDR3 DNA sequence: TGTGCCAGCAGCCCCCCCCGAGTAGAGGGAGCAGGGGCCCAGTACTTC.

The rearrangement links TRBV19 to TRBJ1-3; possible D gene TRBD1, 6 bases. This CDR3 spans 14 amino acids. The germline CDR1 and CDR2 sequences are LNHDA and SQIVND (reference sequence). Trimming removed 5 bases at V and 3 bases at J, with 11 bases between. CDR3 loop: CASSETGRGNTIYF. The CDR3 nucleotides are TGTGCCAGTAGTGAGACAGGACGTGGAAACACCATATATTTT.

CDR3 sequence: CASRDRGGYTDTQYF. The CDR3 nucleotides read TGTGCCAGCAGGGACAGGGGAGGGTACACAGATACGCAGTATTTT. The V and J genes are TRBV25-1 and TRBJ2-3; 9 bases are a match to TRBD1. Germline trimming cut 6 bases from V and 2 bases from J; bases unmatched to any gene: 6. This CDR3 spans 15 amino acids. Per germline, CDR1 MGHDK and CDR2 SYGVNS.

This clone has only one observation. The CDR3 here is CASSEGLAGSEQYF. The CDR3 region has the DNA TGTGCCAGCAGCGAGGGACTAGCGGGGAGCGAGCAGTACTTC. V usage is TRBV9 and J usage is TRBJ2-7, with TRBD2 identical over 13 bases. The V and J ends lost 3 bases and 6 bases, in that order; junction bases with no gene match: 3. This CDR3 contains 14 residues. Germline lookup yields CDR1 SGDLS and CDR2 YYNGEE.

The V call is TRBV13, the J call TRBJ2-1; the D call may be TRBD1 or TRBD2 (5 bases each). Trimming left V 5 bases short and J 6 bases short, with 11 bases between. Germline V gene sequence: CDR1 PRHDT, CDR2 FYEKMQ (reference sequence). The CDR3 covers 13 residues. In DNA form, the CDR3 reads TGTGCCAGCAGCAAGGGACCCGGCAATGAGCAGTTCTTC. Protein: CASSKGPGNEQFF.

The V gene is TRBV27, the J gene TRBJ1-2, with 9 nucleotides matching TRBD1. CDR3 length equals 16 residues. V dropped 1 base and J dropped 6; count of bases not matched to a gene: 9. Germline V gene data show CDR1 as MNHEY and CDR2 as SMNVEV (reference sequence). The CDR3 sequence is CASSLLSGQGLNGYTF. DNA of the CDR3: TGTGCCAGCAGTTTATTGAGCGGACAGGGGTTAAATGGCTACACCTTC.

This clone has just one count. The CDR3 sequence: CASSFGSDLGFEAFF. The CDR3 DNA sequence: TGTGCCAGCAGCTTTGGTTCGGATCTGGGGTTCGAAGCTTTCTTT. The rearrangement links TRBV5-8 to TRBJ1-1, with D uncertain. The ends were cut back, 2 bases at V and 8 bases at J, with 19 bases in the middle. The CDR3 has 15 residues. Germline V lookup: CDR1 SGHTS, CDR2 YDEGEE.

The DNA of the CDR3 is TGTGCCAGCAGTGACTCGGGTGAGGGAAATCAGCCCCAGCATTTT. Translation gives CASSDSGEGNQPQHF. The chain recombines TRBV6-4 with TRBJ1-5; the D is unclear. Germline-derived CDR1 and CDR2 are MRHNA and SNTAGT. V was pared by 0 bases and J by 4 bases, with 10 bases between. The CDR3 contains 15 residues.

The chain is built from TRBV7-6 and TRBJ1-6; D ambiguous. The CDR3 covers 15 residues. Trimming removed 0 bases at V and 6 bases at J, with 9 bases between. In germline, CDR1 is SGHVS, CDR2 FNYEAQ. CDR3 protein: CASSLADKTNSPLHF. As DNA, the CDR3 is TGTGCCAGCAGCTTAGCCGATAAGACTAATTCACCCCTCCACTTT.

Ten or more counts support this clone. The chain carries TRBV3-1 (or the pseudogene TRBV3-2) and TRBJ1-1, with unresolved D. The CDR3 is 13 residues long. V dropped 11 bases and J dropped 4 bases, with 17 bases sitting between them. Germline lookup yields CDR1 LGHDT and CDR2 YNNKEL (reference sequence). CDR3 nucleotides: TGTGCCGCGGGCGGCGGCAGGACCACTGAAGCTTTCTTT. Translation gives CAAGGGRTTEAFF.

V is TRBV6-5 and J is TRBJ1-1; unclear D gene. CDR1 is MNHEY, CDR2 SVGAGI, per germline. The V end lost 3 bases, the J end lost 11 bases, and 16 bases lay between the germline ends. CDR3 size: 13 residues. Here the CDR3 reads CASSYPGLPEAFF. As DNA, the CDR3 is TGTGCCAGCAGTTATCCCGGACTCCCGGAGGCTTTCTTT.

The V call is TRBV12-5, the J call TRBJ2-4; TRBD1 matches 7 bases. Germline CDR1 is LGHNT and CDR2 is FRNRAP. The CDR3 has 19 amino acids. Trimming cost V 4 bases and J 0 bases; bases outside gene matches: 15. In nucleotides, the CDR3 is TGTGCTAGTGGTTCCCCCCAGGACAGGCGGAGTGTAGCCAAAAACATTCAGTACTTC. Translating it yields CASGSPQDRRSVAKNIQYF.